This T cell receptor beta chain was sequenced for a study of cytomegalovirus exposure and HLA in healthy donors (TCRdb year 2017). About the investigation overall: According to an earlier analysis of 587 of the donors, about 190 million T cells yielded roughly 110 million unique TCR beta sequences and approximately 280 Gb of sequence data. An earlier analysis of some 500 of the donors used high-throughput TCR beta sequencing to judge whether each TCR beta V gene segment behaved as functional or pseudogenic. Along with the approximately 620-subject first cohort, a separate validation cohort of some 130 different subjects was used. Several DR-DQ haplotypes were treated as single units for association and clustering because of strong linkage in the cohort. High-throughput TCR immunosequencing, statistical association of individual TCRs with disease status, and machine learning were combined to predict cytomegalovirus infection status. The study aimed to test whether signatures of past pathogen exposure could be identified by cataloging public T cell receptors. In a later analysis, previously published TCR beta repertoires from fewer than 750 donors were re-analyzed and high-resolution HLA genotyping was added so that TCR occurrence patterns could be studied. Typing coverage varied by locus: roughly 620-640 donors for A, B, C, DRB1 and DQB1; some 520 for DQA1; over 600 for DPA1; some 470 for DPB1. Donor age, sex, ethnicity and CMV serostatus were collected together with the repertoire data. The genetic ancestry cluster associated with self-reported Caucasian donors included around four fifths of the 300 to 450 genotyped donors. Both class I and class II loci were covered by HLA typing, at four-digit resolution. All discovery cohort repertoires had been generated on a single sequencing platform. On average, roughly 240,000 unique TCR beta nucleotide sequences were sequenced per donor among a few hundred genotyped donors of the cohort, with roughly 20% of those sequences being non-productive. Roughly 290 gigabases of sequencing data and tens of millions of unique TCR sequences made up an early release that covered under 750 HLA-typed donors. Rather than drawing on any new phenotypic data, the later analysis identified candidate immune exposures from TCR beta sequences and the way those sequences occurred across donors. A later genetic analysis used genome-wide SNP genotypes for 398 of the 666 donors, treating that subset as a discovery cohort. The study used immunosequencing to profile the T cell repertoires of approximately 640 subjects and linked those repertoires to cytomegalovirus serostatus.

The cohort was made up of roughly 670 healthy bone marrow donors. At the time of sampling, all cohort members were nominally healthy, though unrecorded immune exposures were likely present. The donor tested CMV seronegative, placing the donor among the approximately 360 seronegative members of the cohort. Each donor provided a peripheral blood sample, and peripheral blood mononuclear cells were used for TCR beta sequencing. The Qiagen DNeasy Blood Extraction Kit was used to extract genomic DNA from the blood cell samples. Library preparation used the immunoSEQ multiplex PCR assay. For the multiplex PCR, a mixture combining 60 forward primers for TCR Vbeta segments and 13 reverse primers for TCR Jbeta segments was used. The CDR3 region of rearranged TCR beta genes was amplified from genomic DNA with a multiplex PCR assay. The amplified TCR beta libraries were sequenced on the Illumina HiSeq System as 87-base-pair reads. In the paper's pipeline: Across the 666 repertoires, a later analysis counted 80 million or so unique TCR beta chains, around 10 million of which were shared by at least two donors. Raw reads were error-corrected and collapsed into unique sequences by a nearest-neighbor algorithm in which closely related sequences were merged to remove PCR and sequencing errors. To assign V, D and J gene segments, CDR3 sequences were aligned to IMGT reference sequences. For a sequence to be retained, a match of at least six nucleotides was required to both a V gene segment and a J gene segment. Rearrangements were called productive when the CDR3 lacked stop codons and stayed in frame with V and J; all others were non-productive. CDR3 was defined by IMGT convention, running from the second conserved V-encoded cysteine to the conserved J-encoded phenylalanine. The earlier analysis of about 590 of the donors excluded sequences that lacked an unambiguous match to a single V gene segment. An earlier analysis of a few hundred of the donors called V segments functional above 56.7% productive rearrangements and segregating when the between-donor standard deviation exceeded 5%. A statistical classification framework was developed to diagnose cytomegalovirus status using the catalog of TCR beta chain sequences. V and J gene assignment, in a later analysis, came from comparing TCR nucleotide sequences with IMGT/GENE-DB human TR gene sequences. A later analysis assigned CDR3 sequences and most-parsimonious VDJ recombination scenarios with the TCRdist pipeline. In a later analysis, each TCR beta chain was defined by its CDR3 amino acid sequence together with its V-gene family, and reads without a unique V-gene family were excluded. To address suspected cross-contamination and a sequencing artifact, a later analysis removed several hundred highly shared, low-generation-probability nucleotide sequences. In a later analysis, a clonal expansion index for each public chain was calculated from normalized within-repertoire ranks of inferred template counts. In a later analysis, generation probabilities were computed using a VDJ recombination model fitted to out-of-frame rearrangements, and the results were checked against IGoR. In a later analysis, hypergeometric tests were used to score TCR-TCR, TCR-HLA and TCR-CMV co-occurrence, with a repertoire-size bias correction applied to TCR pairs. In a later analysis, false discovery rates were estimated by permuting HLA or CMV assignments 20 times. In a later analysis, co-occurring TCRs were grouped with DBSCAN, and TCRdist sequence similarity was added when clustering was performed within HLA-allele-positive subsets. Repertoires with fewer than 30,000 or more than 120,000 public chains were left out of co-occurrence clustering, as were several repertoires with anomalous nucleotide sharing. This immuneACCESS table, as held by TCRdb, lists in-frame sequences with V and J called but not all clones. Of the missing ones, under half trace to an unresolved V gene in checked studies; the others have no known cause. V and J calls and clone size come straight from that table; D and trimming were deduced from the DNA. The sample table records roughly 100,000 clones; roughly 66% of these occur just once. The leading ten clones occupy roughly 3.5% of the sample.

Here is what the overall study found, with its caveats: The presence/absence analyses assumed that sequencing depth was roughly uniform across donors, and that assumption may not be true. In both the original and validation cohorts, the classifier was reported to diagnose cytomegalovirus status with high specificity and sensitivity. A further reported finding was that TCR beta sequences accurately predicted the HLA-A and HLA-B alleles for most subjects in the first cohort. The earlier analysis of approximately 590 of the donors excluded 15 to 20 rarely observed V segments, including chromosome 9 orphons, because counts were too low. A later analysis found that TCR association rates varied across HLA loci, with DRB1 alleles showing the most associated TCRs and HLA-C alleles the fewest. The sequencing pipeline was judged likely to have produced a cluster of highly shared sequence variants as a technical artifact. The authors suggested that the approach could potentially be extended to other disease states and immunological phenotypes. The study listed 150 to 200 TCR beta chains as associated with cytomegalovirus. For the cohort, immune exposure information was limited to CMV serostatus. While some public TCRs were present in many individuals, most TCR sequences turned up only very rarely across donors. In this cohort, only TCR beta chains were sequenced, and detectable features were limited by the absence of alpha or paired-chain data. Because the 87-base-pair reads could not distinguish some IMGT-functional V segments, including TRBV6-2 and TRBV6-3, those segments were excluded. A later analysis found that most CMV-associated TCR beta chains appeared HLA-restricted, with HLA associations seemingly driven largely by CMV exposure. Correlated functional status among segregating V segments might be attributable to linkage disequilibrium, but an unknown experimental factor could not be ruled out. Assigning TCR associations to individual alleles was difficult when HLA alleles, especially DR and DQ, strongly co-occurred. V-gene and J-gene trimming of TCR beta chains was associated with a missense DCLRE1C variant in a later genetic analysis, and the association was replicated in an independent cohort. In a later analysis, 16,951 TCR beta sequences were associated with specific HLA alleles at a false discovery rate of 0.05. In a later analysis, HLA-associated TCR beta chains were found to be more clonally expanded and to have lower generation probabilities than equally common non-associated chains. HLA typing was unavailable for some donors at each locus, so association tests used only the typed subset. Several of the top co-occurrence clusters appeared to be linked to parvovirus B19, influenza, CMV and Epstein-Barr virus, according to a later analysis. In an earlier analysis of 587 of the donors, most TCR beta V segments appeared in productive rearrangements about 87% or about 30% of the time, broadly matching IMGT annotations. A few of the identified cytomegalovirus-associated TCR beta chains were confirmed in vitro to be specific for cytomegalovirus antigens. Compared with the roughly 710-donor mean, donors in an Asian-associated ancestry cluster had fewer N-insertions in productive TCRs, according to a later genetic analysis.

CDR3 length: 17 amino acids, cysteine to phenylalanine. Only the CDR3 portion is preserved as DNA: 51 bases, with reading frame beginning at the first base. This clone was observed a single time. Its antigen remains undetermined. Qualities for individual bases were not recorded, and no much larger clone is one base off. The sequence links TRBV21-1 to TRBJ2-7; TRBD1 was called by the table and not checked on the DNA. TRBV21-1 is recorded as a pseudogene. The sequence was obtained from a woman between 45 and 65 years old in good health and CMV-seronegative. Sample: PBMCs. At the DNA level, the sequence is TGTGCCAGCAGCAAACCCATCCGAAACCCCAGCTCCTACGAGCAGTACTTC. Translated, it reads CASSKPIRNPSSYEQYF.